The sequence of this T cell receptor (beta chain) was determined in a study of cytomegalovirus exposure and HLA in healthy donors. Study-level points and caveats: Most observed TCR sequences were rare, whereas some public TCRs were detected in many donors. Cytomegalovirus association was listed for 164 TCR beta chains.

Libraries were prepared by immunoSEQ multiplex PCR; TCRdb keeps only in-frame clonotypes and omits some of them. This sample carries about 130,000 clones, roughly 89% of them seen once, and the ten largest clones take about 1.1%. A note on this clone: The antigen is unknown.

This sequence originates from a young woman in good health and CMV-seronegative. The sequencing input was PBMCs.

Here the CDR3 reads CASSFTGLETQYF. The CDR3 DNA reads as TGTGCCAGCAGCTTTACAGGATTAGAGACCCAGTACTTC. This chain joins TRBV11-3 and TRBJ2-5; weak D call: TRBD1 (5 bases). V gave up 3 bases and J gave up 4 bases, with 9 bases separating them. This CDR3 is 13 amino acids long. From germline, CDR1 is SGHNT and CDR2 YENEEA.